Listed below are T cell receptor beta chains from one sample, sequenced in a study. TCRdb recomputed calls from the RT-PCR reads with MiXCR, one row per CDR3 protein. The profile shows more than 600,000 distinct CDR3 sequences, 13% to 15% of them singletons. Sequencing was carried out using memory CD4+ T cells from blood. All receptors come from a female donor in good health, serving as a healthy control. The CDR3 runs from the conserved cysteine through the conserved F or W. A D gene is named only where the DNA matches it firmly. Not every row has a clone size; where given, it reads once, few, many or a size class.

abundance: .
d_gene: .
j_gene: TRBJ2-2
v_gene: TRBV18
len: 15
CDR3nt: TGTGCCAGCTCACCATTTGCTGTAGGCACCGGGGAGCTGTTTTTT
CDR3aa: CASSPFAVGTGELFF

abundance: .
d_gene: .
j_gene: TRBJ2-4
v_gene: TRBV18
len: 16
CDR3nt: TGTGCCAGCTCACCACCGGGGTGGGTAGCCAAAAACATTCAGTACTTC
CDR3aa: CASSPPGWVAKNIQYF

abundance: .
d_gene: TRBD1
j_gene: TRBJ2-1
v_gene: TRBV13
len: 16
CDR3nt: TGTGCCAGCAGCTTAAGGGTACAGGGGGCGGTTGATGAGCAGTTCTTC
CDR3aa: CASSLRVQGAVDEQFF

abundance: few
d_gene: .
j_gene: TRBJ2-7
v_gene: TRBV20-1
len: 15
CDR3nt: TGCAGTGCTAGAGCCCTCGGGACGTACACCTACGAGCAGTACTTC
CDR3aa: CSARALGTYTYEQYF

abundance: few
d_gene: TRBD1
j_gene: TRBJ2-3
v_gene: TRBV11-2
len: 15
CDR3nt: TGTGCCAGCAGCTCACGACAGGGTTCGGCAGATACGCAGTATTTT
CDR3aa: CASSSRQGSADTQYF

abundance: few
d_gene: .
j_gene: TRBJ2-3
v_gene: TRBV6-6
len: 14
CDR3nt: TGTGCCAGCAGCCCGGGTAGCTTTTCAGATACGCAGTATTTT
CDR3aa: CASSPGSFSDTQYF

abundance: .
d_gene: .
j_gene: TRBJ1-5
v_gene: TRBV19
len: 15
CDR3nt: TGTGCCAGTAGTCCGGAGGGGACGGTCAATCAGCCCCAGCATTTT
CDR3aa: CASSPEGTVNQPQHF

abundance: many
d_gene: .
j_gene: TRBJ1-6
v_gene: TRBV20-1
len: 14
CDR3nt: TGCAGTGCTAGAGGCGGTCCATTAATCTCACCCCTCCACTTT
CDR3aa: CSARGGPLISPLHF

abundance: few
d_gene: .
j_gene: TRBJ1-1
v_gene: TRBV28
len: 14
CDR3nt: TGTGCCAGCAGTTTGTCAGGGCCACACACTGAAGCTTTCTTT
CDR3aa: CASSLSGPHTEAFF

abundance: .
d_gene: .
j_gene: TRBJ2-1
v_gene: TRBV24-1
len: 13
CDR3nt: TGTGCCACCAGTGAAAGACACAGACCTGAGCAGTTCTTC
CDR3aa: CATSERHRPEQFF

abundance: .
d_gene: TRBD1
j_gene: TRBJ2-7
v_gene: TRBV3-1
len: 13
CDR3nt: TGTGCCAGCAGCCAAGGGGACAGGTACGAGCAGTACTTC
CDR3aa: CASSQGDRYEQYF

abundance: few
d_gene: .
j_gene: TRBJ1-1
v_gene: TRBV29-1
len: 11
CDR3nt: TGCGGGGGGGCTGAGGAGACTGAAGCTTTCTTT
CDR3aa: CGGAEETEAFF

abundance: .
d_gene: TRBD1
j_gene: TRBJ2-2
v_gene: TRBV28
len: 14
CDR3nt: TGTGCCAGCATCCATACAGGGGCCGGCGGGGAGCTGTTTTTT
CDR3aa: CASIHTGAGGELFF

abundance: many
d_gene: .
j_gene: TRBJ2-5
v_gene: TRBV12-3/TRBV12-4
len: 15
CDR3nt: TGTGCCAGCAGCAACTACCGGGACAACCAAGAGACCCAGTACTTC
CDR3aa: CASSNYRDNQETQYF

abundance: .
d_gene: .
j_gene: TRBJ1-2
v_gene: TRBV12-3/TRBV12-4
len: 12
CDR3nt: TGTGCCAGCGGTGGGGAAATGGGTGGCTACACCTTC
CDR3aa: CASGGEMGGYTF

abundance: many
d_gene: .
j_gene: TRBJ2-1
v_gene: TRBV5-1
len: 16
CDR3nt: TGCGCCAGCAGCTTGAGGTCGGGAGTCGGGTACAATGAGCAGTTCTTC
CDR3aa: CASSLRSGVGYNEQFF

abundance: .
d_gene: .
j_gene: TRBJ2-7
v_gene: TRBV3-1
len: 15
CDR3nt: TGTGCCAGCAGCCACGGGACTCCCCTACCCTACGAGCAGTACTTC
CDR3aa: CASSHGTPLPYEQYF

abundance: few
d_gene: .
j_gene: TRBJ2-4
v_gene: TRBV7-2
len: 11
CDR3nt: TGTGCCAGCAGCCTAATGGGCATTCAGTACTTC
CDR3aa: CASSLMGIQYF

abundance: .
d_gene: .
j_gene: TRBJ1-2
v_gene: TRBV5-5
len: 13
CDR3nt: TGTGCCAGCAGCTTTCTAGGGGGGAATGGCTACACCTTC
CDR3aa: CASSFLGGNGYTF

abundance: many
d_gene: .
j_gene: TRBJ1-5
v_gene: TRBV4-1
len: 16
CDR3nt: TGCGCCAGCAGCCAAGATGAAACAGTCCGCAATCAGCCCCAGCATTTT
CDR3aa: CASSQDETVRNQPQHF

abundance: few
d_gene: TRBD2
j_gene: TRBJ2-5
v_gene: TRBV5-1
len: 15
CDR3nt: TGCGCCAGCAGCCCCCCGGGAGGGATTGGGAAGACCCAGTACTTC
CDR3aa: CASSPPGGIGKTQYF

abundance: .
d_gene: TRBD1
j_gene: TRBJ2-5
v_gene: TRBV5-1
len: 12
CDR3nt: TGCGCCAGCAACAGGGGCCAAGAGACCCAGTACTTC
CDR3aa: CASNRGQETQYF

abundance: many
d_gene: TRBD1
j_gene: TRBJ1-3
v_gene: TRBV6-5
len: 16
CDR3nt: TGTGCCAGCATTCTAAATACAGGGGAGACTGGAAACACCATATATTTT
CDR3aa: CASILNTGETGNTIYF

abundance: .
d_gene: .
j_gene: TRBJ1-6
v_gene: TRBV20-1
len: 13
CDR3nt: TGCAGTGCCGCCGGGACCGACATCTCACCCCTCCACTTT
CDR3aa: CSAAGTDISPLHF

abundance: many
d_gene: .
j_gene: TRBJ1-6
v_gene: TRBV12-3/TRBV12-4
len: 15
CDR3nt: TGTGCCAGCAGTTTATTGGGGGGCGAGAATTCACCCCTCCACTTT
CDR3aa: CASSLLGGENSPLHF

abundance: few
d_gene: .
j_gene: TRBJ2-3
v_gene: TRBV5-5
len: 16
CDR3nt: TGTGCCAGCAGCTTTCTCTCAACCCCTAGCACAGATACGCAGTATTTT
CDR3aa: CASSFLSTPSTDTQYF

abundance: few
d_gene: .
j_gene: TRBJ2-3
v_gene: TRBV27
len: 13
CDR3nt: TGTGCCAGCAGTTTGGGGGGCTTGGCTACGCAGTATTTT
CDR3aa: CASSLGGLATQYF

abundance: .
d_gene: TRBD1
j_gene: TRBJ1-1
v_gene: TRBV5-4
len: 15
CDR3nt: TGTGCCAGCAGCGATCCGACAGGGGCCGACACTGAAGCTTTCTTT
CDR3aa: CASSDPTGADTEAFF

abundance: many
d_gene: TRBD2
j_gene: TRBJ2-7
v_gene: TRBV20-1
len: 12
CDR3nt: TGCAGTGCTACTAGCGGCGCCTACGAGCAGTACTTC
CDR3aa: CSATSGAYEQYF

abundance: .
d_gene: .
j_gene: TRBJ1-1
v_gene: TRBV4-2
len: 14
CDR3nt: TGTGCCAGCAGCCAAGAGGATAGGGCTGGGTTGATCACCTTT
CDR3aa: CASSQEDRAGLITF

abundance: .
d_gene: TRBD2
j_gene: TRBJ2-3
v_gene: TRBV18
len: 16
CDR3nt: TGTGCCAGCTCACCCGTCAGGCGGGAGTCGACAGATACGCAGTATTTT
CDR3aa: CASSPVRRESTDTQYF

abundance: .
d_gene: .
j_gene: TRBJ2-5
v_gene: TRBV9
len: 15
CDR3nt: TGTGCCAGCAGCCCCCAGGGACTGATTCAAGAGACCCAGTACTTC
CDR3aa: CASSPQGLIQETQYF

abundance: .
d_gene: .
j_gene: TRBJ1-1
v_gene: TRBV18
len: 13
CDR3nt: TGTGCCAGCCTTCGCGGCAGGGACACTGAAGCTTTCTTT
CDR3aa: CASLRGRDTEAFF

abundance: few
d_gene: .
j_gene: TRBJ1-1
v_gene: TRBV5-1
len: 14
CDR3nt: TGCGCCAGCATCAGGACAGACCGACCCACTGAAGCTTTCTTT
CDR3aa: CASIRTDRPTEAFF

abundance: many
d_gene: .
j_gene: TRBJ1-2
v_gene: TRBV5-5
len: 14
CDR3nt: TGTGCCAGCAGCTCCGCAGGGGAGAACTATGGCTACACCTTC
CDR3aa: CASSSAGENYGYTF

abundance: .
d_gene: .
j_gene: TRBJ1-2
v_gene: TRBV12-3/TRBV12-4
len: 13
CDR3nt: TGTGCCAGTACCGACAGACCTAACTATGGCTACACCTTC
CDR3aa: CASTDRPNYGYTF

abundance: few
d_gene: TRBD2
j_gene: TRBJ2-7
v_gene: TRBV7-2
len: 18
CDR3nt: TGTGCCAGCAGCTTCTCCCCGAGATCGACTAGCGGGGCCTACGAGCAGTACTTC
CDR3aa: CASSFSPRSTSGAYEQYF

abundance: .
d_gene: .
j_gene: TRBJ2-7
v_gene: TRBV7-2
len: 15
CDR3nt: TGTGCCAGCAGCTTCGGACGGACGAGCTCCTACGAGCAGTACTTC
CDR3aa: CASSFGRTSSYEQYF

abundance: .
d_gene: TRBD1
j_gene: TRBJ1-2
v_gene: TRBV20-1
len: 15
CDR3nt: TGCAGTGCCTCCGGGACAGGGGTTCTGGGCTATGGCTACACCTTC
CDR3aa: CSASGTGVLGYGYTF

abundance: many
d_gene: TRBD2
j_gene: TRBJ2-3
v_gene: TRBV20-1
len: 14
CDR3nt: TGCAGTGCTAGATGGACTAGCGGGACAGATACGCAGTATTTT
CDR3aa: CSARWTSGTDTQYF

abundance: .
d_gene: TRBD2
j_gene: TRBJ2-2
v_gene: TRBV12-3/TRBV12-4
len: 13
CDR3nt: TGTGCCCAGCGGGAGGGGTACACCGGGGAGCTGTTTTTT
CDR3aa: CAQREGYTGELFF

abundance: .
d_gene: TRBD1
j_gene: TRBJ1-2
v_gene: TRBV7-3
len: 13
CDR3nt: TGTGCCAGCAGCTCGCCGGGACAGGGTGGCTACACCTTC
CDR3aa: CASSSPGQGGYTF

abundance: .
d_gene: TRBD1
j_gene: TRBJ2-1
v_gene: TRBV29-1
len: 14
CDR3nt: TGCAGCGGGCGGACAGGGGATTCCTACAATGAGCAGTTCTTC
CDR3aa: CSGRTGDSYNEQFF

abundance: many
d_gene: TRBD1
j_gene: TRBJ2-7
v_gene: TRBV6-5
len: 15
CDR3nt: TGTGCCAGCAGTCACACCAGAGACAGGGATCGTGCGCAGTACTTC
CDR3aa: CASSHTRDRDRAQYF

abundance: .
d_gene: TRBD1
j_gene: TRBJ1-1
v_gene: TRBV12-5
len: 12
CDR3nt: TGTGCTAGTGGAGAGCAGGGGGGCGAAGCTTTCTTT
CDR3aa: CASGEQGGEAFF

abundance: .
d_gene: TRBD2
j_gene: TRBJ2-1
v_gene: TRBV7-3
len: 20
CDR3nt: TGTGCCAGCAGCTTAAAGGGGGGGACTAGCGGGAGGGCCGCGGGCAATGAGCAGTTCTTC
CDR3aa: CASSLKGGTSGRAAGNEQFF

abundance: .
d_gene: .
j_gene: TRBJ2-2
v_gene: TRBV7-2
len: 15
CDR3nt: TGTGCCAGCAGCTCGACAGCTAGCCACACCGGGGAGCTGTTTTTT
CDR3aa: CASSSTASHTGELFF

abundance: many
d_gene: .
j_gene: TRBJ1-1
v_gene: TRBV5-1
len: 13
CDR3nt: TGCGCCAGCAGCTTGGAGGGGCATACTGAAGCTTTCTTT
CDR3aa: CASSLEGHTEAFF

abundance: .
d_gene: .
j_gene: TRBJ1-2
v_gene: TRBV20-1
len: 13
CDR3nt: TGCAGTGCTAGTCTAGGGGATCCGTATGGCTACACCTTC
CDR3aa: CSASLGDPYGYTF

abundance: many
d_gene: .
j_gene: TRBJ2-4
v_gene: TRBV11-1
len: 12
CDR3nt: TGTGCCAGCAGCTCAAACACGGACATTCAGTACTTC
CDR3aa: CASSSNTDIQYF

abundance: many
d_gene: TRBD2
j_gene: TRBJ2-5
v_gene: TRBV7-9
len: 15
CDR3nt: TGTGCCAGCAGCCCAGCCCTAGCGGGAGGAGAGACCCAGTACTTC
CDR3aa: CASSPALAGGETQYF

abundance: .
d_gene: .
j_gene: TRBJ1-6
v_gene: TRBV6-5
len: 16
CDR3nt: TGTGCCAGCAGTTACTCAGGGGTTTTGGATAATTCACCCCTCCACTTT
CDR3aa: CASSYSGVLDNSPLHF

abundance: many
d_gene: .
j_gene: TRBJ1-5
v_gene: TRBV12-3/TRBV12-4
len: 13
CDR3nt: TGTGCCAGCAGTTTTGATAGCAATCAGCCCCAGCATTTT
CDR3aa: CASSFDSNQPQHF

abundance: many
d_gene: .
j_gene: TRBJ1-5
v_gene: TRBV25-1
len: 15
CDR3nt: TGTGCCAGCAGCCCCGCAGGGGCAGACAATCAGCCCCAGCATTTT
CDR3aa: CASSPAGADNQPQHF

abundance: many
d_gene: .
j_gene: TRBJ1-5
v_gene: TRBV18
len: 15
CDR3nt: TGTGCCAGCTCACCTGATGGTAGTAGCAATCAGCCCCAGCATTTT
CDR3aa: CASSPDGSSNQPQHF

abundance: few
d_gene: TRBD1
j_gene: TRBJ1-1
v_gene: TRBV7-9
len: 16
CDR3nt: TGTGCCAGCAGCCTAAAGGGACAGGGGAGAGACACTGAAGCTTTCTTT
CDR3aa: CASSLKGQGRDTEAFF

abundance: few
d_gene: TRBD1
j_gene: TRBJ2-2
v_gene: TRBV30
len: 15
CDR3nt: TGTGCCTGGAGGCAGGGGGTTTCGGACACCGGGGAGCTGTTTTTT
CDR3aa: CAWRQGVSDTGELFF